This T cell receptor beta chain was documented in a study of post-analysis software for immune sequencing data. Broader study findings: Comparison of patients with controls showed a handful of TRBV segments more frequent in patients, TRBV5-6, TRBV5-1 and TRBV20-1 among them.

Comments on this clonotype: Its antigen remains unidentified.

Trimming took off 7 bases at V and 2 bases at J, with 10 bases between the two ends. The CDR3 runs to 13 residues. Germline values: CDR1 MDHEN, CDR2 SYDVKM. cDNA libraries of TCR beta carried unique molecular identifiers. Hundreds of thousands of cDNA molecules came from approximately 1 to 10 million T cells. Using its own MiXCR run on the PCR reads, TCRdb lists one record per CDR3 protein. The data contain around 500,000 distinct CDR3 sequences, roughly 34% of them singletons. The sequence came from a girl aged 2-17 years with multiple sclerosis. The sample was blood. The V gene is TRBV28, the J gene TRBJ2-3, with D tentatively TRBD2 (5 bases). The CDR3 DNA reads TGTGCCAGCACGGCGGGCCCCACAGATACGCAGTATTTT. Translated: CASTAGPTDTQYF.